These 25 T cell receptor beta chains originate from one sample sequenced in a study of spatial heterogeneity in lung cancer (dated by TCRdb to the late 2010s). Library creation used 5' RACE. Sequenced on a NextSeq 500. Using fastp at Q25 and MiXCR, TCRdb reprocessed the public reads and kept productive beta chains. Rows are unified per CDR3 protein, each entry keeping the most common DNA and genes. A total of around 2,700 distinct CDR3 sequences appear in this sample, roughly 8.5% of them only once. Jointly, the top ten make up 35% to 45% of the sample. The label giving this sample's time point can be read as: sample taken at primary tumor resection. TCR sequencing used whole RNA extracted from tumor and nontumor lung tissue, or from cryopreserved PBMC samples, without cell sorting. Material: normal lung tissue next to the tumor, obtained at surgery. The source of these receptors is a male donor with early-stage non-small cell lung cancer.

This clonotype was detected many times. The library was designed around alpha chains, so this beta chain is a stray read whose abundance carries little weight. The chain recombines TRBV5-1 with TRBJ2-5; 8 bases align to TRBD2. The CDR3 totals 14 residues. After removal of 6 bases from V and 1 base from J, the junction contained 5 bases not matched to a gene. The germline V gene has CDR1 SGHRS and CDR2 YFSETQ. Here the CDR3 DNA reads TGCGCCAGCACGTGGGCGGGAGGCCAAGAGACCCAGTACTTC. Its translation is CASTWAGGQETQYF.

This clonotype was recorded a few times. This beta chain turned up in a library designed for alpha chains; as an off-target read, its abundance says little. This chain links TRBV11-3 with TRBJ2-1; the match to TRBD2 covers 7 bases. The ends lost 5 bases at V and 9 bases at J; junction bases unmatched: 7. The CDR3 is 13 amino acids. CDR1 and CDR2 (germline): SGHNT, YENEEA. CDR3 bases: TGTGCCAGCAGCCCCCGGGGGGTTCGTGAGCAGTTCTTC. Residues: CASSPRGVREQFF. Supplemented by reference TRBV11-3 and TRBJ2-1, the full variable domain reads EAGVVQSPRYKIIEKKQPVAFWCNPISGHNTLYWYLQNLGQGPELLIRYENEEAVDDSQLPKDRFSAERLKGVDSTLKIQPAELGDSAVYLCASSPRGVREQFFGPGTRLTVL.

The table lists this clonotype with many counts. A library made for alpha chains picked up this beta chain off target, so its size means little. The chain combines TRBV19 with TRBJ2-1; 7 positions agree with TRBD2. The germline V gene has CDR1 LNHDA and CDR2 SQIVND (reference sequence). This CDR3 spans 15 amino acids. Trimming at V came to 10 bases and at J to 4 bases, leaving 13 bases not matched to a gene. The CDR3 DNA sequence: TGTGCCATTTCACCCTCGGCTAGCGGTTACAATGAGCAGTTCTTC. Its translation: CAISPSASGYNEQFF.

This clonotype appeared many times. The library was designed around alpha chains, so this beta chain is a stray read whose abundance carries little weight. The chain employs TRBV12-3 or TRBV12-4 and TRBJ2-1; TRBD2 matches 9 bases. This CDR3 is built from 15 residues. Unmatched junction bases numbered 5, after V lost 3 bases and J lost 5 bases. This chain's CDR3 is CASSFRTSANNEQFF. The CDR3 region has the DNA TGTGCCAGCAGTTTTCGGACTAGCGCTAACAATGAGCAGTTCTTC.

This clonotype is deemed medium-sized. This beta chain is off target for a library built for alpha chains, so its abundance means little. V is TRBV7-2 and J is TRBJ2-7; 7 bases map to TRBD2. The ends lost 1 base at V and 0 bases at J; junction bases unmatched: 6. The CDR3 covers 16 residues. Germline V gives CDR1 SGHTA, CDR2 FQGNSA. This chain's CDR3 is CASSLGGGSLSYEQYF. In nucleotides, the CDR3 is TGTGCCAGCAGCTTAGGGGGCGGGAGCCTCTCCTACGAGCAGTACTTC. The complete variable domain, with remaining parts taken from reference TRBV7-2 and TRBJ2-7, reads GAGVSQSPSNKVTEKGKDVELRCDPISGHTALYWYRQSLGQGLEFLIYFQGNSAPDKSGLPSDRFSAERTGGSVSTLTIQRTQQEDSAVYLCASSLGGGSLSYEQYFGPGTRLTVT.

This clonotype was seen only a few times. A library made for alpha chains picked up this beta chain off target, so its size means little. The chain joins TRBV20-1 to TRBJ2-5, with 12 bases matching TRBD2. In germline, CDR1 is DFQATT, CDR2 SNEGSKA (reference sequence). The junction had 34 bases not matched to a gene; V was cut back by 3 bases and J by 5 bases. This CDR3 is 24 amino acids long. The CDR3 loop reads CSARSHQIPDRVFLAGGPEETQYF. The DNA for the CDR3 is TGCAGTGCTAGGTCCCATCAAATCCCGGACAGGGTATTCCTAGCGGGAGGGCCGGAGGAGACCCAGTACTTC.

This clonotype was observed at least ten times. This beta chain slipped into a library made for alpha chains as a stray read, so its size is not meaningful. V usage is TRBV28 and J usage is TRBJ2-1; 12 bases match TRBD2. The germline V gene has CDR1 MDHEN and CDR2 SYDVKM. The CDR3 spans 15 residues. The junction had 7 bases not matched to a gene; V was cut back by 4 bases and J by 9 bases. This CDR3 is CASSSPSGRAFEQFF. CDR3 DNA: TGTGCCAGCAGTTCCCCTAGCGGGAGGGCCTTTGAGCAGTTCTTC.

This clonotype is labeled medium-sized. The library was prepared for alpha chains; this beta chain is a stray read, so its frequency means little. This CDR3 is CASSLGAGGGTGELFF. DNA of the CDR3: TGCGCCAGCAGCTTGGGTGCGGGAGGAGGAACCGGGGAGCTGTTTTTT. The chain carries TRBV5-1 and TRBJ2-2; TRBD2 matches at 8 bases. Germline loops: CDR1 SGHRS, CDR2 YFSETQ. Germline trimming cut 0 bases from V and 5 bases from J; bases unmatched to any gene: 6. CDR3 length: 16 amino acids.

This clonotype is large (0.1 to 1%) in the sample. This beta chain appears as a stray read in a library generated for alpha chains; its size is not informative. V is TRBV11-2 and J is TRBJ2-2, with D possibly TRBD2 on 6 matching bases. Germline CDR1 reads SGHAT; CDR2 reads FQNNGV. The CDR3 runs 16 residues. V gave up 5 bases and J gave up 7 bases, with 20 bases separating them. The CDR3 loop is CASSQFRDSKGGELFF. DNA for the CDR3: TGTGCCAGCAGCCAGTTCCGGGACTCGAAGGGCGGGGAGCTGTTTTTT.

This clonotype was seen a few times. Little can be read into the size of this beta chain, an off-target read in a library designed for alpha chains. The rearrangement uses TRBV28 and TRBJ2-7, with 9 bases aligning to TRBD1. The CDR3 is 13 amino acids. V lost 4 bases and J lost 6; bases outside the gene matches: 4. Per the germline V gene, CDR1 is MDHEN and CDR2 is SYDVKM. This chain's CDR3 is CASSSGQGGEQYF. The CDR3 coding sequence is TGTGCCAGCAGTTCGGGACAGGGAGGCGAGCAGTACTTC.

This clonotype is classed as medium-sized. The library was built for alpha chains, so this beta chain is an off-target read and its size means little. The chain joins TRBV28 to TRBJ1-3; the D is unclear. V lost 2 bases, J lost 1 base, and 9 bases lay in between. Germline V lookup: CDR1 MDHEN, CDR2 SYDVKM. The CDR3 is made up of 15 amino acids. In DNA form, the CDR3 reads TGTGCCAGCAGTTTAGTGCAGAAGTCTGGAAACACCATATATTTT. It is translated as CASSLVQKSGNTIYF.

By frequency in the sample, this clonotype is medium-sized. For a library built for alpha chains, this beta chain is a stray read; little rests on its size. This chain connects TRBV7-9 to TRBJ2-1; 12 bases are a match to TRBD2. Germline V gene data show CDR1 as SEHNR and CDR2 as FQNEAQ (reference sequence). The CDR3 contains 15 residues. Trimming cost V 5 bases and J 3 bases; bases outside gene matches: 2. The CDR3 region has the DNA TGTGCCAGCAGCCAGGGACTAGCGGGCTACAATGAGCAGTTCTTC. It specifies CASSQGLAGYNEQFF.

As concerns this clonotype: The size of this beta chain means little, since it is a stray read in a library made for alpha chains. The CDR3: CAISEPGLTGAGYEQYF. The CDR3 DNA sequence: TGTGCCATCAGTGAGCCCGGCCTTACGGGGGCGGGCTACGAGCAGTACTTC. The chain carries TRBV10-3 and TRBJ2-7; D is possibly TRBD1 or TRBD2 (6 bases each). Looked up from germline, CDR1 is ENHRY and CDR2 is SYGVKD. The germline V and J ends were trimmed by 2 bases and 3 bases, with 20 bases remaining between them. The CDR3 is made up of 17 amino acids.

In its sample, this clonotype is medium-sized. A library prepared for alpha chains yielded this beta chain as an off-target read; its size is of little meaning. The chain links TRBV3-1 to TRBJ1-6, with D uncertain. The CDR3 contains 16 residues. V lost 1 base to trimming and J lost 8 bases, with 15 bases between them. Germline V gene data show CDR1 as LGHDT and CDR2 as YNNKEL (reference sequence). CDR3: CASSQGSVWEDSPLHF. The CDR3 DNA reads TGTGCCAGCAGCCAAGGGTCGGTTTGGGAAGATTCACCCCTCCACTTT.

In its sample, this clonotype ranks as medium-sized. Because the library targeted alpha chains, this beta chain is an off-target read whose size means little. V gene TRBV6-5 combines with J gene TRBJ2-1, with TRBD2 as a possible D gene (7 bases). The germline V gene encodes CDR1 MNHEY and CDR2 SVGAGI. The CDR3 covers 16 residues. Trimming removed 2 bases from V and 0 bases from J, with 11 bases in between. The CDR3 reads CASSYGGAFSYNEQFF. CDR3 bases: TGTGCCAGCAGTTACGGGGGGGCGTTCTCCTACAATGAGCAGTTCTTC.

This clonotype qualifies as medium-sized. Little can be read into the size of this beta chain, an off-target read in a library designed for alpha chains. The V call is TRBV30, the J call TRBJ2-7; D is undetermined. The length of the CDR3 is 13 residues. In germline, CDR1 is GTSNPN, CDR2 SVGIG (reference sequence). Between the trimmed V and J ends, which lost 2 bases and 4 bases, there was a span of 12 bases. CDR3 loop: CAWSPGAVYEQYF. CDR3 bases: TGTGCCTGGAGTCCGGGTGCAGTTTACGAGCAGTACTTC.

By its share, this clonotype is medium-sized (0.01 to 0.1%). For a library built for alpha chains, this beta chain is a stray read; little rests on its size. The chain carries TRBV6-5 and TRBJ2-5; D not certain. Deletions cut 9 bases from V and 1 base from J, with 6 bases between. The CDR3 is 11 residues long. The germline V gene encodes CDR1 MNHEY and CDR2 SVGAGI. CDR3 nucleotides: TGTGCCAGTCTAGTCCAAGAGACCCAGTACTTC. Its translation is CASLVQETQYF.

Judged by abundance, this clonotype is medium-sized. This beta chain is off target for a library built for alpha chains, so its abundance means little. This sequence joins TRBV7-2 and TRBJ2-1; the match to TRBD2 covers 7 bases. V lost 1 base to trimming and J lost 2 bases; unmatched junction nucleotides: 5. This CDR3 has 16 amino acids. The V gene's germline CDR1 is SGHTA and CDR2 FQGNSA. CDR3 protein: CASSLDPSGAYNEQFF. The CDR3 bases are TGTGCCAGCAGCTTAGACCCTAGCGGAGCCTACAATGAGCAGTTCTTC.

By sample share, this clonotype is medium-sized. For a library built for alpha chains, this beta chain is a stray read; little rests on its size. The rearrangement links TRBV7-9 to TRBJ1-4; perhaps TRBD1 as D (6 bases). Germline CDR1 and CDR2: SEHNR and FQNEAQ (reference sequence). The CDR3 contains 14 residues. Trimming removed 6 bases at V and 7 bases at J, with 15 bases between. The CDR3 here is CASRGSGESEKLFF. CDR3 nucleotides: TGTGCCAGCAGAGGGTCAGGGGAAAGTGAAAAACTGTTTTTT.

This clonotype qualifies as medium-sized. This beta chain slipped into a library made for alpha chains as a stray read, so its size is not meaningful. The genes are TRBV6-1 and TRBJ2-7; D not certain. Trimming stripped 5 bases from V and 0 bases from J, with 5 bases between. CDR3 length equals 12 residues. CDR1 and CDR2 from the germline V gene are MNHNS and SASEGT. The CDR3 sequence: CASSSSSYEQYF. DNA of the CDR3: TGTGCCAGCAGTTCCAGCTCCTACGAGCAGTACTTC.

This clonotype has at least ten counts. A library prepared for alpha chains yielded this beta chain as an off-target read; its size is of little meaning. This sequence joins TRBV11-2 and TRBJ1-1; D gene ambiguous. Germline loops: CDR1 SGHAT, CDR2 FQNNGV. The germline V and J ends were trimmed by 1 base and 2 bases, with 5 bases remaining between them. The CDR3 loop spans 13 amino acids. The CDR3 here is CASSLGGNTEAFF. CDR3 coding DNA: TGTGCCAGCAGCTTAGGGGGTAACACTGAAGCTTTCTTT.

The sample holds many counts of this clonotype. This beta chain was picked up by a library intended for alpha chains and is off target, so its count carries little meaning. The chain recombines TRBV6-4 with TRBJ2-2, with 10 bases matching TRBD2. Per the germline V gene, CDR1 is MRHNA and CDR2 is SNTAGT. V shed 2 bases, J shed 4 bases, and the junction held 4 bases outside the gene matches. The CDR3 extends over 16 amino acids. DNA of the CDR3: TGTGCCAGCAGTGACAAAGCGGGAGGGACCACCGGGGAGCTGTTTTTT. It encodes CASSDKAGGTTGELFF.

Details on this clonotype: A library made for alpha chains picked up this beta chain off target, so its size means little. The V call is TRBV5-1, the J call TRBJ2-3; weak D call: TRBD1 (6 bases). CDR1 and CDR2 (germline): SGHRS, YFSETQ. The V and J ends lost 5 bases and 3 bases respectively, with 16 bases between them. The CDR3 runs to 15 residues. CDR3 sequence: CASRSHRQVTDTQYF. DNA of the CDR3: TGCGCCAGCAGATCCCACAGACAGGTAACAGATACGCAGTATTTT.

Within the sample, this clonotype is medium-sized. Since it is a stray read in a library aimed at alpha chains, this beta chain has a size that is not meaningful. J is TRBJ2-7 and V is TRBV4-1, with 8 bases matching TRBD2. Germline CDR1 MGHRA, CDR2 YSYEKL. The CDR3 is made up of 18 amino acids. Germline trimming cut 4 bases from V and 5 bases from J; bases unmatched to any gene: 19. The CDR3: CASSLYPLPGLEVHEQYF. The CDR3 bases are TGCGCCAGCAGCCTCTACCCTCTTCCGGGACTAGAGGTCCACGAGCAGTACTTC.

As for this clonotype: The library was prepared for alpha chains; this beta chain is a stray read, so its frequency means little. The rearrangement links TRBV2 to TRBJ2-3, with D perhaps TRBD1 or TRBD2 (5 bases each). Looked up from germline, CDR1 is SNHLY and CDR2 is FYNNEI. The CDR3 sequence is 10 residues long. DNA of the CDR3: TGTGCGGGGGAGACAGATACGCAGTATTTT. This encodes CAGETDTQYF.